Below are 5 T cell receptor beta chains sequenced from a single sample in a study of blood T cell repertoires in COVID-19. Profiling relied on immunoSEQ multiplex PCR, and the TCRdb table lists in-frame clones only, not all of them. The sample lists more than 200,000 clones, approximately 89% occurring once. Sequencing was carried out using peripheral blood. These receptors were taken from a woman younger than 45 with COVID-19, enrolled during active disease.

J is TRBJ1-1 and V is TRBV6-5; D unclear. V dropped 4 bases and J dropped 0 bases, with 15 bases sitting between them. The CDR3 runs 16 residues. Germline loops: CDR1 MNHEY, CDR2 SVGAGI. CDR3 amino acids: CASSSPLGQMNTEAFF. DNA of the CDR3: TGTGCCAGCAGTTCCCCCCTAGGTCAGATGAACACTGAAGCTTTCTTT.

This chain connects TRBV28 to TRBJ1-2, with a weak D call TRBD1 (5 bases). Trimming pared 5 bases from V and 4 bases from J, leaving 5 bases between. Germline V gene lookup returns CDR1 MDHEN and CDR2 SYDVKM. The CDR3 loop spans 11 amino acids. This CDR3 is CASSQGYGYTF. In DNA, the CDR3 is TGTGCCAGCAGTCAGGGCTATGGCTACACCTTC.

This clone occurred once. This chain links TRBV25-1 with TRBJ1-1, with D perhaps TRBD1 (6 bases). With 3 bases removed from V and 11 bases from J, the gap between germline ends came to 22 bases. Germline V lookup: CDR1 MGHDK, CDR2 SYGVNS. The CDR3 consists of 15 residues. CDR3 DNA: TGTGCCAGCAGTGAGGCGGGGGGGGGCCCGGAGGTCGCTTTCTTT. As protein: CASSEAGGGPEVAFF.

The chain carries TRBV5-1 and TRBJ1-6; 10 nucleotides align to TRBD1. The CDR3 has 17 residues. The germline V gene encodes CDR1 SGHRS and CDR2 YFSETQ. J gave up 9 bases and V 1 base, and 10 bases lay outside the gene matches. This CDR3 is CASSLFALGQGSSPLHF. The CDR3 nucleotides are TGCGCCAGCAGCTTGTTTGCCTTGGGACAGGGGAGTTCACCCCTCCACTTT.

The genes are TRBV27 and TRBJ1-2; TRBD1 agrees at 7 bases. V trimming: 3 bases; J trimming: 5 bases; junction bases outside the gene matches: 3. Germline CDR1 and CDR2: MNHEY and SMNVEV (reference sequence). This CDR3 spans 13 amino acids. CDR3 nucleotide sequence: TGTGCCAGCAGTTTGGGCAGGGGGTATGGCTACACCTTC. Amino acids: CASSLGRGYGYTF.